Below, one T cell receptor beta chain is given with its context. Its antigen is not yet known. No per-base quality is available; no much larger clone lies one base away. The entry originates in a study of shared clonotypes between healthy human individuals (TCRdb year 2020). The study in broad terms: The cohort comprised two women and a few men aged 18 to 49 years. Per donor, three plates each were used for CD4 naive and CD4 memory, two for CD8 naive, and one for CD8 memory. Blood TCR repertoires of a handful of healthy adults were deeply sequenced to estimate repertoire size and the extent of clonotype sharing between individuals. Different laboratories and diverse techniques were used to prepare libraries and sequence TCR repertoires, to increase sequencing depth and limit assay-specific biases. Leukapheresis yielded between about 0.94 and 8.9 billion PBMCs per donor. What the authors observed across the whole study: Because the study included a small number of donors, the genetic and exposure-history diversity represented was limited. Clonotypes shared by all four sorted-subset donors showed higher generation probabilities than non-shared clonotypes. Even with the large sequencing depth, rarefaction of the sorted-subset datasets indicated that sequencing was incomplete. Naive subsets generally had larger estimated clonotype richness than memory subsets did. Pairwise subsampling led to the expectation that sequencing depth would affect the degree of clonotype sharing among donors. Only blood was sampled, and tissue TCR repertoires likely differ from those in blood. Roughly 5% of naive CD4, 3.5% of naive CD8, about 2.1% of memory CD4, and 0.4% of memory CD8 clonotypes were shared across several donors.

Donors were healthy HIV-negative adults with no recently reported acute infections or vaccinations. Every donor was a Caucasian adult residing in Nashville, Tennessee, USA. CD4+ T cells were enriched through magnetic negative selection, after which naive cells were positively selected on CD45RA and the remaining negative fraction served as the memory subset. After blood collection by leukapheresis, PBMCs were isolated using Ficoll-Histopaque density gradient centrifugation and then cryopreserved in the vapor phase of liquid nitrogen. Analytical flow cytometry was used to check the purity and quantity of every magnetically sorted T cell population. Genomic DNA was isolated from every sorted fraction and measured by UV absorbance on a Nanodrop 2000c. Using the deep immunoSEQ assay, TCR CDR3 regions were amplified from genomic DNA by multiplex PCR. For each cell subset, the extracted genomic DNA was distributed evenly across all wells of several immunoSEQ 96-well plates, and each plate served as one replicate. Each replicate PCR for sorted subsets received approximately 200 ng genomic DNA, equal to roughly 29,000 T cell genomes. Purified libraries were quantified with a Qubit 3.0 fluorometer, sized on a Bioanalyzer 2100, and re-quantified with the KAPA Library Quantification kit. Each immunoSEQ 96-well plate was sequenced on its own single-read 150-cycle Illumina NextSeq 550 flow cell. The original methods were these. The immunoSEQ output contained only junctional sequences without quality scores, so filtering could not match that applied to full-length reads. To assign V/J genes and CDR3, sequences were annotated against IMGT germline references using PyIR, a Python wrapper for IgBLAST v1.9. Reads were removed for weak V/J assignments (E-value above 1e-6), missing CDR3, stop codons, out-of-frame junctions, or ambiguous translated residues. A V3J clonotype was defined by an identical inferred V gene, J gene, and CDR3 amino acid sequence. Percentage overlap between repertoires was calculated by dividing the number of shared unique clonotypes by the size of the smaller repertoire. Repertoire richness was assessed with RTK rarefaction, the Chao1 estimator, and Recon v2.1 estimates of unobserved clonotypes. Generation probabilities were computed with OLGA for all TCRbeta clonotypes obtained by the gDNA method from several donors. TCRdb's version of the immuneACCESS table is confined to in-frame rearrangements and falls short of the full clone set. An unresolved V gene accounts for under half of the shortfall where checked; the remainder is of unknown origin. V, J and clone size derive from that table, while D and trimming were established from the DNA sequence. The table for this sample lists about 2.4 million clones; over 85% of them were counted only once. About 0.34% of the sample comes from the top ten.

Sequencing input: naive CD4+ T cells from PBMCs. What this sample's cell subset or site label stands for: CD45RA+ positively selected. This receptor was identified in a young man in good health. Some clones in this sample may be carry-over from other donors' samples.

At the DNA level, the sequence is TGTGCCAGCAGTTTACACGCTCCGTGGGGCAATCAGCCCCAGCATTTT. Translated, this is CASSLHAPWGNQPQHF. The chain is encoded by TRBV27 joined to TRBJ1-5, with no reliable assignment of the D segment. V is cut by 2 bases and J by 2 bases, and the space between the germline ends is 13 bases. Per the germline V gene (reference sequence), MNHEY is the CDR1 and SMNVEV is the CDR2. The CDR3 covers 16 residues, taking in both the cysteine and the phenylalanine. Kept here is only the CDR3 DNA, which spans 48 bases and is read in frame from base 1.